The present TCR beta chain was sequenced within a study of T cell responses to AZD1222 COVID-19 vaccine. About this clone itself: Its antigen is as yet unknown.

Germline lookup yields CDR1 SGHVS and CDR2 FNYEAQ. Trimming took off 3 bases at V and 7 bases at J, with 6 bases between the two ends. The CDR3 is 11 residues long. This table comes from immunoSEQ multiplex PCR, and its TCRdb copy is limited to in-frame clones, with some not included. Of about 120,000 clones in the sample, 70% to 90% are singletons; the top ten hold 3.5%. Researchers grouped second doses given at about 4 or about 12 weeks into one pool. Study observations and caveats: Vaccination with two AZD1222 doses was followed by a rise in Spike-specific TCR breadth and depth. Seropositive at baseline were only a handful of AZD1222 recipients. Per reports, nearly half of all spike-specific TCRs target regions that are unmutated in variants.

This receptor was taken from an adult who received the AZD1222 COVID-19 vaccine. J is TRBJ1-1 and V is TRBV7-6; D remains ambiguous. Source: peripheral blood, taken 28 days after the second AZD1222 dose. The CDR3 loop is CASSLGFEAFF. The CDR3 DNA sequence: TGTGCCAGCAGCTTGGGGTTTGAAGCTTTCTTT.